The next 29 T cell receptor beta chains were all read from a single sample in a study of blood T cell repertoires in COVID-19. TCRdb's table, derived via immunoSEQ multiplex PCR, lists solely in-frame clones and lacks some. This table has 390,000 or so clones, 70% to 90% appearing once. Sequenced: peripheral blood. These receptors all come from a woman aged 25 to 39 with COVID-19, enrolled during active disease.

The rearrangement joins TRBV7-2 to TRBJ2-7, with no clear D. Trimming took 4 bases from V and 1 from J, leaving 14 bases between them. CDR3 length: 15 residues. CDR1 and CDR2 from the germline V gene are SGHTA and FQGNSA. CDR3 amino acids: CASSYHRGLSYEQYF. DNA for the CDR3: TGTGCCAGCAGCTACCACCGTGGCCTTTCCTACGAGCAGTACTTC.

The chain carries TRBV23-1 and TRBJ2-7; 12 bases line up with TRBD2. TRBV23-1 is flagged as an ORF with uncertain function. The CDR3 is made up of 14 amino acids. V was pared by 7 bases and J by 4 bases, with 5 bases of the junction left unmatched. CDR3 nucleotide sequence: TGCGCCAGCACCCGGACTAGCGGGACGTACGAGCAGTACTTC. Protein sequence: CASTRTSGTYEQYF.

The chain combines TRBV7-2 with TRBJ1-5, with D possibly matching TRBD1 (6 bases). The V end lost 2 bases, the J end lost 0 bases, and 8 bases lay between the germline ends. CDR1 and CDR2 (germline): SGHTA, FQGNSA. This CDR3 is 15 amino acids long. CDR3: CASSLQGNSNQPQHF. CDR3 nucleotides: TGTGCCAGCAGCTTACAGGGGAATAGCAATCAGCCCCAGCATTTT.

The V and J genes are TRBV7-9 and TRBJ1-5, with TRBD1 matching over 8 bases. The germline V gene encodes CDR1 SEHNR and CDR2 FQNEAQ (reference sequence). V gave up 5 bases and J gave up 6 bases; unmatched junction bases: 3. The CDR3 sequence is 13 residues long. The CDR3 loop reads CASSIGTGQPQHF. Here the CDR3 DNA reads TGTGCCAGCAGCATTGGGACAGGTCAGCCCCAGCATTTT.

V gene TRBV5-1 combines with J gene TRBJ1-5, with D possibly matching TRBD1 (6 bases). This CDR3 comprises 14 residues. The V gene's germline CDR1 is SGHRS and CDR2 YFSETQ. V was shortened by 3 bases and J by 5 bases, with 12 bases between the two germline ends. CDR3 loop: CASSSGGMDQPQHF. CDR3 bases: TGCGCCAGCAGCTCTGGGGGCATGGATCAGCCCCAGCATTTT.

The chain joins TRBV4-1 to TRBJ1-5; TRBD1 might be the D (6 bases). From germline, CDR1 is MGHRA and CDR2 YSYEKL. Trimming took off 1 base at V and 0 bases at J, with 10 bases between the two ends. The CDR3 has 16 amino acids. CDR3 coding DNA: TGCGCCAGCAGCCAAGTGAGCAGGGGTAGCAATCAGCCCCAGCATTTT. Its protein is CASSQVSRGSNQPQHF.

As DNA, the CDR3 is TGTGCCAGCAGCTCAATTCCCCCAAGCGGGAGTGGGTACAATGAGCAGTTCTTC. It translates to CASSSIPPSGSGYNEQFF. V is TRBV7-2 and J is TRBJ2-1, with TRBD2 identical over 8 bases. Looked up from germline, CDR1 is SGHTA and CDR2 is FQGNSA. This CDR3 spans 18 amino acids. The junction had 15 bases not matched to a gene; V was cut back by 4 bases and J by 4 bases.

V is TRBV30 and J is TRBJ2-5; D possibly corresponds to TRBD2 (6 bases). Germline V gives CDR1 GTSNPN, CDR2 SVGIG (reference sequence). This CDR3 is 13 amino acids long. V gave up 4 bases and J gave up 6 bases, with 15 bases separating them. CDR3 bases: TGTGCCTGGAATCTCGGGGGTTTACAGACCCAGTACTTC. Translating gives CAWNLGGLQTQYF.

The V call is TRBV9, the J call TRBJ2-1; 11 bases map to TRBD2. CDR1 is SGDLS and CDR2 is YYNGEE in the germline V gene. V lost 4 bases, J lost 4 bases, and 4 bases stayed unmatched. The CDR3 spans 15 residues. CDR3 nucleotides: TGTGCCAGCAGCTTTAGCGGGAGGGGGTACAATGAGCAGTTCTTC. As protein: CASSFSGRGYNEQFF.

The chain carries TRBV11-3 and TRBJ2-5, with TRBD2 matching 15 bases. Germline V CDR1 and CDR2: SGHNT, YENEEA. The J segment lost 4 bases and the V segment lost 5 bases, leaving 8 bases of the junction unmatched. The CDR3 has 17 amino acids. The CDR3 DNA follows: TGTGCCAGCAGCGGAGGACTAGCGGGAGGGCCTGGAGAGACCCAGTACTTC. Translating it yields CASSGGLAGGPGETQYF.

The table lists this clone with a count of one. The rearrangement uses TRBV5-1 and TRBJ2-3; the D gene is possibly TRBD2 (5 bases). CDR1 and CDR2 (germline): SGHRS, YFSETQ. This CDR3 region has 14 residues. With 0 bases removed from V and 7 bases from J, the gap between germline ends came to 12 bases. The CDR3 DNA is TGCGCCAGCAGCTTGGGGGAGTCCAGGAATACGCAGTATTTT. Protein sequence: CASSLGESRNTQYF. The whole variable domain, remainder taken from reference TRBV5-1 and TRBJ2-3, is KAGVTQTPRYLIKTRGQQVTLSCSPISGHRSVSWYQQTPGQGLQFLFEYFSETQRNKGNFPGRFSGRQFSNSRSEMNVSTLELGDSALYLCASSLGESRNTQYFGPGTRLTVL.

V and J are TRBV5-1 and TRBJ2-1; TRBD2 matches at 14 bases. The CDR3 has 15 residues. The germline CDR1 and CDR2 sequences are SGHRS and YFSETQ. The V and J ends lost 4 bases and 7 bases, in that order; junction bases with no gene match: 4. CDR3 protein: CASSLGTSGSNEQFF. The CDR3 DNA reads TGCGCCAGCAGCCTAGGGACTAGCGGGAGTAATGAGCAGTTCTTC.

The rearrangement joins TRBV5-1 to TRBJ2-7; 9 bases map to TRBD2. V lost 2 bases, J lost 2 bases, and 8 bases stayed unmatched. Germline CDR1 SGHRS, CDR2 YFSETQ. CDR3 length: 16 amino acids. CDR3 in amino acids: CASSLTSGLGAYEQYF. The CDR3, as DNA: TGCGCCAGCAGCTTAACTAGCGGGCTGGGAGCCTACGAGCAGTACTTC.

This clone was seen only a few times. The chain combines TRBV7-2 with TRBJ1-5, with TRBD1 matching 8 bases. Germline assignment: CDR1 SGHTA and CDR2 FQGNSA. V was pared by 2 bases and J by 4 bases, with 7 bases of the junction left unmatched. CDR3 length: 16 amino acids. The CDR3 region is CASSLLATGANQPQHF. In DNA form, the CDR3 reads TGTGCCAGCAGCTTATTGGCGACAGGGGCTAATCAGCCCCAGCATTTT.

This clone occurred a few times. The chain carries TRBV12-3 or TRBV12-4 and TRBJ2-7; the match to TRBD2 covers 7 bases. This CDR3 has 13 amino acids. The junction had 6 bases not matched to a gene; V was cut back by 4 bases and J by 6 bases. This CDR3 is CASSWGTTAEQYF. In DNA, the CDR3 is TGTGCCAGCAGTTGGGGGACTACGGCCGAGCAGTACTTC.

The rearrangement links TRBV4-3 to TRBJ2-1, with no clear D. V lost 6 bases and J 2 bases, leaving 8 bases between the germline ends. This CDR3 contains 13 residues. Germline V gives CDR1 LGHNA, CDR2 YSLEER. CDR3: CASRQPAYNEQFF. For the CDR3, the DNA is TGCGCCAGCAGGCAACCGGCCTACAATGAGCAGTTCTTC.

The rearrangement links TRBV6-5 to TRBJ1-4; D gene ambiguous. Looked up from germline, CDR1 is MNHEY and CDR2 is SVGAGI. The CDR3 consists of 11 residues. V gave up 6 bases and J gave up 16 bases, with 15 bases separating them. This CDR3 reads CASRKSRPWFF. The CDR3 bases are TGTGCCAGCAGGAAAAGCAGGCCGTGGTTTTTT.

The V call is TRBV18, the J call TRBJ2-1; D perhaps matches TRBD2 (7 bases). Trimming removed 4 bases at V and 6 bases at J, with 34 bases between. Germline CDR1 is KGHSH and CDR2 is LQKENI. The CDR3 length is 21 residues. CDR3 residues: CASSQPLGRGQFFSSGNEQFF. CDR3 coding DNA: TGTGCCAGCTCACAACCCTTGGGCAGGGGCCAATTCTTTTCTAGCGGCAATGAGCAGTTCTTC.

The gene calls are TRBV4-3 and TRBJ2-2; 9 bases agree with TRBD2. The CDR3 loop spans 18 amino acids. V shed 0 bases, J shed 7 bases, and the junction held 12 bases outside the gene matches. Germline loops: CDR1 LGHNA, CDR2 YSLEER. The CDR3 is CASSQDLISGSSSGELFF. The CDR3, as DNA: TGCGCCAGCAGCCAAGACCTTATTAGCGGGAGTAGTAGCGGGGAGCTGTTTTTT.

The rearrangement joins TRBV28 to TRBJ2-1; no clear D. CDR3 length: 16 residues. V shed 3 bases and J shed 0 bases, with 12 bases lying between them. Per germline, CDR1 MDHEN and CDR2 SYDVKM. In DNA, the CDR3 is TGTGCCAGCAGTTTCCCAGGTTCGAGCTCCTACAATGAGCAGTTCTTC. Translated, it gives CASSFPGSSSYNEQFF.

V gene TRBV7-8 combines with J gene TRBJ2-1; TRBD1 aligns across 9 bases. The CDR3 is 15 amino acids. V was pared by 3 bases and J by 0 bases, with 0 bases of the junction left unmatched. Germline CDR1 and CDR2: SGHVS and FQNEAQ. The CDR3 region is CASSLTGGSYNEQFF. The CDR3 DNA reads TGTGCCAGCAGCTTGACAGGGGGCTCCTACAATGAGCAGTTCTTC.

The rearrangement links TRBV11-1 to TRBJ2-1; TRBD2 might be the D (5 bases). V was clipped by 5 bases and J by 4 bases, with 9 bases between them. The germline CDR1 and CDR2 sequences are SGHAT and FQDESV (reference sequence). This CDR3 region has 13 residues. In nucleotides, the CDR3 is TGTGCCAGCAGCAATAGCGTATACAATGAGCAGTTCTTC. This translates into CASSNSVYNEQFF.

This chain uses TRBV6-5 with TRBJ2-1; 10 nucleotides align to TRBD2. Germline V gene data show CDR1 as MNHEY and CDR2 as SVGAGI. CDR3 length: 15 amino acids. The trim removed 5 bases at V and 9 bases at J, leaving 10 bases unmatched. The CDR3 DNA follows: TGTGCCAGCAGTCTTCTAGCGGGAGAACTGTCTGAGCAGTTCTTC. Its translation is CASSLLAGELSEQFF.

This rearrangement joins TRBV4-1 to TRBJ2-7; 7 bases fit TRBD1. From germline, CDR1 is MGHRA and CDR2 YSYEKL. The V and J ends lost 4 bases and 3 bases, in that order; junction bases with no gene match: 3. The CDR3 loop spans 13 amino acids. The CDR3 DNA reads TGCGCCAGCAGCCTTAGGGACAGCTACGAGCAGTACTTC. Protein: CASSLRDSYEQYF.

This clone appeared a single time. This chain uses TRBV28 with TRBJ1-5; TRBD1 matches 8 bases. The CDR3 extends over 14 amino acids. CDR1 is MDHEN and CDR2 is SYDVKM in the germline V gene. The junction had 6 bases not matched to a gene; V was cut back by 8 bases and J by 3 bases. CDR3 DNA: TGTGCCAGCCTCCAGGGGGCCACCAATCAGCCCCAGCATTTT. Translation: CASLQGATNQPQHF. Full variable domain (outside the CDR3, taken from reference TRBV28 and TRBJ1-5): DVKVTQSSRYLVKRTGEKVFLECVQDMDHENMFWYRQDPGLGLRLIYFSYDVKMKEKGDIPEGYSVSREKKERFSLILESASTNQTSMYLCASLQGATNQPQHFGDGTRLSIL.

DNA of the CDR3: TGTGCCAGCAGTTTTAACGGGATGGAGGTGGATACGCAGTATTTT. Residues: CASSFNGMEVDTQYF. This chain connects TRBV27 to TRBJ2-3; a possible D gene is TRBD2 (5 bases). The CDR3 runs to 15 residues. The ends were cut back, 3 bases at V and 6 bases at J, with 16 bases in the middle. Germline assignment: CDR1 MNHEY and CDR2 SMNVEV (reference sequence).

This chain links TRBV5-6 with TRBJ2-7; 14 nucleotides match TRBD2. CDR1 and CDR2 from the germline V gene are SGHDT and YYEEEE. The CDR3 runs to 16 residues. Trimming cost V 2 bases and J 5 bases; bases outside gene matches: 6. The CDR3: CASSFGTSGRKNEQYF. The CDR3 region has the DNA TGTGCCAGCAGCTTCGGGACTAGCGGGAGAAAAAACGAGCAGTACTTC.

This chain joins TRBV10-3 and TRBJ1-3, with D unresolved. Trimming took off 5 bases at V and 2 bases at J, with 10 bases between the two ends. The germline gives CDR1 ENHRY, CDR2 SYGVKD. The CDR3 consists of 14 residues. The CDR3 DNA reads as TGTGCCATCAGTTCAGAACCAGCTGGAAACACCATATATTTT. Translated: CAISSEPAGNTIYF.

The count of this clone is one. The CDR3: CASSTWDSSYEQYF. In nucleotides, the CDR3 is TGTGCCAGCAGTACTTGGGACAGCTCCTACGAGCAGTACTTC. The chain links TRBV28 to TRBJ2-7; 7 bases map to TRBD1. The CDR3 contains 14 residues. CDR1 and CDR2 (germline): MDHEN, SYDVKM. With V trimmed by 5 bases and J by 0 bases, 4 bases remained unmatched.